This T cell receptor (beta chain) was retrieved from a study of CD8+CD57+ T cells in acquired aplastic anemia. Notes on the study in general: In common between the patients and the controls were approximately 30 CD8+ CDR3 sequences.

This clonotype was observed many times. Antigen: not known. V lost 2 bases to trimming and J lost 7 bases; unmatched junction nucleotides: 7. The germline CDR1 and CDR2 sequences are DFQATT and SNEGSKA (reference sequence). CDR3 size: 15 residues. Genomic DNA templated the TCR beta VDJ and CDR3 profiling. TCRdb reprocessed the reads via MiXCR and lists one record per CDR3 protein. The sample yields 180,000 or so distinct CDR3 sequences, roughly 50% seen once. Before being chosen for sequencing, patients had shown CD8+CD57+ cell expansion by flow cytometry. With no exception, the patients had severe acquired aplastic anemia. Prior therapy had not been administered to any patient at the time of blood sampling.

This clonotype was obtained from a human donor with aplastic anemia. V is TRBV20-1 and J is TRBJ1-6; TRBD1 aligns across 8 bases. Source material: sorted CD4+, CD8+, or CD8+CD57+ T cells (not recorded which) from PBMCs. CDR3 sequence reads: CSARIIGTGNSPLHF. CDR3 DNA: TGCAGTGCTAGAATTATCGGGACAGGCAATTCACCCCTCCACTTT.